This is a list of T cell receptor beta chains from one sample in a study of shared clonotypes between healthy human individuals. The data were produced by immunoSEQ multiplex PCR, yet TCRdb's version contains in-frame clones alone and is incomplete. The sample carries some 1,900,000 clones, over 85% recorded once. The source material was naive CD8+ T cells sorted from blood. The receptors here all came from a man between 18 and 29 years old in good health. Both conserved end residues are part of each CDR3. The order of the fields is J gene, D gene, V gene, clone size, CDR3 DNA, CDR3 protein. The D gene is left open where the match is weak. Clone size, where shown, is once, few, many, or a class for clones that have expanded.

j_call: TRBJ2-7
d_call: TRBD1
v_call: TRBV2
clone_size: once
cdr3_nt: TGTGCCAGCAGTGAAGCCGGGACAGGAGTTTACTACGAGCAGTACTTC
cdr3_aa: CASSEAGTGVYYEQYF

j_call: TRBJ2-2
d_call: NA
v_call: TRBV11-2
clone_size: NA
cdr3_nt: TGTGCCAGCAGCTTTTTCGCGAAAGGGCCGGCCGGGGAGCTGTTTTTT
cdr3_aa: CASSFFAKGPAGELFF

j_call: TRBJ2-7
d_call: TRBD2
v_call: TRBV5-6
clone_size: NA
cdr3_nt: TGTGCCAGCAGCTTGGACCTAGCGGGGAACTATACCTACGAGCAGTACTTC
cdr3_aa: CASSLDLAGNYTYEQYF

j_call: TRBJ1-4
d_call: TRBD1
v_call: TRBV27
clone_size: NA
cdr3_nt: TGTGCCAGCAGTCGACAGGGGCTAAATGAAAAACTGTTTTTT
cdr3_aa: CASSRQGLNEKLFF

j_call: TRBJ2-7
d_call: NA
v_call: TRBV6-1
clone_size: NA
cdr3_nt: TGTGCCAGCAGTGATCTTCTAGGGGAGCAGTACTTC
cdr3_aa: CASSDLLGEQYF

j_call: TRBJ2-1
d_call: TRBD2
v_call: TRBV27
clone_size: NA
cdr3_nt: TGTGCCGCCGGGGGGATCTTCGACAATGAGCAGTTCTTC
cdr3_aa: CAAGGIFDNEQFF

j_call: TRBJ1-6
d_call: NA
v_call: TRBV27
clone_size: NA
cdr3_nt: TGTGCCAGCAGTTTATCGGGGGTCGTCGGCTATAATTCACCCCTCCACTTT
cdr3_aa: CASSLSGVVGYNSPLHF

j_call: TRBJ2-1
d_call: NA
v_call: TRBV30
clone_size: NA
cdr3_nt: TGTGCCTGGAGCGAAGCCGGGACTGGACCCGACAATGAGCAGTTCTTC
cdr3_aa: CAWSEAGTGPDNEQFF

j_call: TRBJ2-3
d_call: TRBD2
v_call: TRBV7-6
clone_size: NA
cdr3_nt: TGTGCCAGCAGGCGGACTAGCGGGAGCTCAGATACGCAGTATTTT
cdr3_aa: CASRRTSGSSDTQYF

j_call: TRBJ1-1
d_call: TRBD1
v_call: TRBV4-1
clone_size: NA
cdr3_nt: TGCGCCAGCAGCCCGAATCTACAGGGGTTCATGAACACTGAAGCTTTCTTT
cdr3_aa: CASSPNLQGFMNTEAFF

j_call: TRBJ2-7
d_call: NA
v_call: TRBV19
clone_size: NA
cdr3_nt: TGTGCCAGTAGTCACGGGACCTTGGGAAACGAGCAGTACTTC
cdr3_aa: CASSHGTLGNEQYF

j_call: TRBJ1-5
d_call: TRBD1
v_call: TRBV28
clone_size: NA
cdr3_nt: TGTGCCAGCAGAAAGGACAGGGGGCTGATATGGCCCCAGCATTTT
cdr3_aa: CASRKDRGLIWPQHF

j_call: TRBJ1-1
d_call: NA
v_call: TRBV19
clone_size: NA
cdr3_nt: TGTGCCAGTAGTATGGATGTGGGCAGGGTTGACACTGAAGCTTTCTTT
cdr3_aa: CASSMDVGRVDTEAFF

j_call: TRBJ2-2
d_call: NA
v_call: TRBV11-2
clone_size: NA
cdr3_nt: TGTGCCAGCAGCTTACATTGGTCGGAGGATTCGAACACCGGGGAGCTGTTTTTT
cdr3_aa: CASSLHWSEDSNTGELFF

j_call: TRBJ1-1
d_call: TRBD1
v_call: TRBV10-2
clone_size: NA
cdr3_nt: TGCGCCAGCTCGGACAGGGGGCATACTGAAGCTTTCTTT
cdr3_aa: CASSDRGHTEAFF

j_call: TRBJ2-3
d_call: TRBD1
v_call: TRBV11-2
clone_size: NA
cdr3_nt: TGTGCCAGCAGGGAAGGGACAGGGGGCGCAGATACGCAGTATTTT
cdr3_aa: CASREGTGGADTQYF

j_call: TRBJ2-1
d_call: TRBD2
v_call: TRBV7-2
clone_size: NA
cdr3_nt: TGTGCCAGCAGCTTAGGATGGACTAGCGGATACAATGAGCAGTTCTTC
cdr3_aa: CASSLGWTSGYNEQFF

j_call: TRBJ2-3
d_call: TRBD2
v_call: TRBV30
clone_size: once
cdr3_nt: TGTGCCTGGACCAAGGGAGGGGATACGCAGTATTTT
cdr3_aa: CAWTKGGDTQYF